Below are 16 T cell receptor beta chains sequenced from a single sample in a study of blood T cell repertoires in COVID-19. Profiled with immunoSEQ multiplex PCR; TCRdb holds only in-frame clones, not every one. The sample includes some 180,000 clones, roughly 80% of them seen just once. The material sequenced was PBMCs or T cells enriched from blood (not recorded which). Receptors were obtained from a woman aged 55-75 years with acute COVID-19.

In nucleotides, the CDR3 is TGTGCCAGCAGCTTAGTTGCAGGCGAAGGATTGAACACTGAAGCTTTCTTT. This encodes CASSLVAGEGLNTEAFF. This chain connects TRBV7-2 to TRBJ1-1; unclear D gene. Trimming shortened V by 1 base and J by 0 bases, and 15 bases separated the two germline ends. CDR1 SGHTA and CDR2 FQGNSA come from the germline V gene. The CDR3 length is 17 residues.

The chain recombines TRBV28 with TRBJ1-2; D possibly corresponds to TRBD1 (6 bases). Trimming removed 7 bases from V and 8 bases from J, with 17 bases in between. The germline CDR1 and CDR2 sequences are MDHEN and SYDVKM. This CDR3 contains 13 residues. DNA for the CDR3: TGTGCCAGCACACAGGTGGGGGCAGGCGGCTACACCTTC. Protein product: CASTQVGAGGYTF.

The chain carries TRBV11-2 and TRBJ2-1; D call uncertain. V shed 6 bases and J shed 3 bases, with 15 bases lying between them. Germline V CDR1 and CDR2: SGHAT, FQNNGV. The CDR3 contains 15 residues. DNA for the CDR3: TGTGCCAGCAGACCGATTCGGCGGCACTACAATGAGCAGTTCTTC. This sequence encodes CASRPIRRHYNEQFF.

The chain employs TRBV11-2 and TRBJ2-3; 7 bases fit TRBD2. Germline loops: CDR1 SGHAT, CDR2 FQNNGV. V lost 3 bases to trimming and J lost 2 bases; unmatched junction nucleotides: 2. The CDR3 spans 14 residues. The CDR3 DNA reads TGTGCCAGCAGCTTGAGCGGGGTCACAGATACGCAGTATTTT. Protein sequence: CASSLSGVTDTQYF.

The CDR3 here is CASRQGNEKLFF. CDR3 coding DNA: TGTGCCAGTAGACAGGGGAATGAAAAACTGTTTTTT. This chain links TRBV19 with TRBJ1-4; TRBD1 agrees at 7 bases. The J segment lost 5 bases and the V segment lost 6 bases, leaving 0 bases of the junction unmatched. Germline CDR1 and CDR2: LNHDA and SQIVND (reference sequence). The CDR3 sequence is 12 residues long.

The CDR3 DNA reads TGTGCCAGTACTGCAGGGGAGTTAACTGAAGCTTTCTTT. Protein sequence: CASTAGELTEAFF. The rearrangement joins TRBV19 to TRBJ1-1; D is possibly TRBD1 (6 bases). Trimming pared 7 bases from V and 5 bases from J, leaving 14 bases between. Germline V gene data show CDR1 as LNHDA and CDR2 as SQIVND (reference sequence). CDR3 length: 13 residues.

The chain recombines TRBV3-1 (or the pseudogene TRBV3-2) with TRBJ1-5; perhaps TRBD1 as D (6 bases). Germline V CDR1 and CDR2: LGHDT, YNNKEL (reference sequence). V lost 2 bases to trimming and J lost 7 bases, with 12 bases between them. The CDR3 sequence is 14 residues long. The CDR3 spells CASSQSSGDQPQHF. In DNA, the CDR3 is TGTGCCAGCAGCCAATCATCAGGGGACCAGCCCCAGCATTTT.

The V gene is TRBV7-2, the J gene TRBJ2-4; 10 bases fit TRBD2. The germline gives CDR1 SGHTA, CDR2 FQGNSA. The length of the CDR3 is 16 residues. The V and J ends lost 1 base and 6 bases, in that order; junction bases with no gene match: 6. In DNA form, the CDR3 reads TGTGCCAGCAGCTTAGGGACTAGCGGCCATCTAAACATTCAGTACTTC. Translation: CASSLGTSGHLNIQYF.

The chain employs TRBV4-2 and TRBJ2-7; 7 bases map to TRBD2. V trimming: 0 bases; J trimming: 1 base; junction bases outside the gene matches: 6. CDR1 LGHNA and CDR2 YNFKEQ come from the germline V gene. CDR3 length equals 16 residues. The CDR3 loop is CASSQESGVTSYEQYF. CDR3 DNA sequence: TGTGCCAGCAGCCAAGAGAGCGGGGTAACGTCCTACGAGCAGTACTTC.

The rearrangement uses TRBV2 and TRBJ2-7, with TRBD1 matching over 9 bases. The CDR3 loop spans 16 amino acids. The V segment lost 6 bases and the J segment 0 bases; nucleotides outside the gene matches: 9. Germline-derived CDR1 and CDR2 are SNHLY and FYNNEI. CDR3: CASRGGWDRVSYEQYF. CDR3 bases: TGTGCCAGCAGGGGCGGATGGGACAGGGTCTCCTACGAGCAGTACTTC.

The rearrangement links TRBV30 to TRBJ2-3, with TRBD2 matching 15 bases. The V segment lost 5 bases and the J segment 3 bases; nucleotides outside the gene matches: 3. The CDR3 is 15 residues long. Germline CDR1 GTSNPN, CDR2 SVGIG (reference sequence). CDR3 protein: CAWGLAGGRTDTQYF. The CDR3 DNA follows: TGTGCCTGGGGACTAGCGGGGGGGCGGACAGATACGCAGTATTTT.

The J gene is TRBJ1-6, the V gene TRBV3-1 (or the pseudogene TRBV3-2), with D hard to call. The germline V gene has CDR1 LGHDT and CDR2 YNNKEL (reference sequence). CDR3 length: 14 amino acids. Trimming removed 3 bases at V and 13 bases at J, with 16 bases between. CDR3 residues: CASSQKLELRPLHF. The CDR3 DNA follows: TGTGCCAGCAGCCAGAAGCTAGAGCTTCGGCCCCTCCACTTT.

The chain joins TRBV11-2 to TRBJ2-3; 7 bases are shared with TRBD1. Trimming took 5 bases from V and 2 from J; bases not matched to a gene: 10. Germline CDR1 SGHAT, CDR2 FQNNGV. The CDR3 is made up of 16 amino acids. The CDR3 nucleotides read TGTGCCAGCAGCCTCCGGGACAGCTATCCCACAGATACGCAGTATTTT. Amino acids: CASSLRDSYPTDTQYF.

V usage is TRBV5-1 and J usage is TRBJ1-2; D is possibly TRBD1 (6 bases). Trimming stripped 7 bases from V and 3 bases from J, with 22 bases between. Germline V gene sequence: CDR1 SGHRS, CDR2 YFSETQ. The CDR3 extends over 16 amino acids. The CDR3 DNA is TGCGCCAGCGGACCTCTAGGGACACTACGGGACTATGGCTACACCTTC. Its translation is CASGPLGTLRDYGYTF.

V is TRBV5-4 and J is TRBJ2-6; the D gene is possibly TRBD1 (6 bases). V was trimmed by 0 bases and J by 0 bases, leaving 10 bases between them. CDR3 size: 17 residues. From germline, CDR1 is SGHNT and CDR2 YYREEE (reference sequence). This chain's CDR3 is CASSLGTGSSGANVLTF. The CDR3 coding sequence is TGTGCCAGCAGCTTGGGTACAGGGAGCTCTGGGGCCAACGTCCTGACTTTC.

This chain joins TRBV2 and TRBJ2-3; 10 bases are a match to TRBD2. CDR1 is SNHLY and CDR2 is FYNNEI in the germline V gene. The CDR3 runs to 15 residues. With V trimmed by 3 bases and J by 6 bases, 6 bases remained unmatched. The DNA of the CDR3 is TGTGCCAGCAGTGATAGCGGGGGGCCCGTGGATACGCAGTATTTT. As protein: CASSDSGGPVDTQYF.